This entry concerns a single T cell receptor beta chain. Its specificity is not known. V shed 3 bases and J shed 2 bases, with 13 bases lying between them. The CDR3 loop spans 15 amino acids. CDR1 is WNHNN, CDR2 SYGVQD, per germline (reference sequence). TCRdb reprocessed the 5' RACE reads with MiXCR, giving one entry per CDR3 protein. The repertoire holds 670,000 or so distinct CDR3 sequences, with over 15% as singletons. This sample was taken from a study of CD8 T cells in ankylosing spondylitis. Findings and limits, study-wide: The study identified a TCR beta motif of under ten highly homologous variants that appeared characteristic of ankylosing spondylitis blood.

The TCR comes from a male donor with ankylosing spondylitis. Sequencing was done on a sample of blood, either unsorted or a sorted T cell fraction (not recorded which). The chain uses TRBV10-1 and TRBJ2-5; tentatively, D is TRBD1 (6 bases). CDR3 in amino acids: CASSDRVGGQETQYF. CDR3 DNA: TGCGCCAGCAGTGATAGGGTAGGGGGTCAAGAGACCCAGTACTTC.